This T cell receptor (beta chain) stems from a study of cytomegalovirus exposure and HLA in healthy donors. Overall study context: Earlier findings included some 120 million unique TCR beta sequences obtained from 150 million to 200 million T cells.

V was clipped by 5 bases and J by 4 bases; unmatched bases: 11. The CDR3 loop spans 19 amino acids. Germline CDR1 reads SGHAT; CDR2 reads FQNNGV. The PCR made use of 60 Vbeta and 13 Jbeta primers. Clones were sequenced by immunoSEQ multiplex PCR, and TCRdb holds only the in-frame ones, with some missing. This table holds 130,000 or so clones, about 74% found once. The specimen was PBMCs. The sequence derives from a man in his forties or fifties in good health and CMV-seropositive. The genes are TRBV11-2 and TRBJ2-1; TRBD2 matches at 16 bases. In nucleotides, the CDR3 is TGTGCCAGCAGCACGGGACTAGCGGGAGGGCCGGGGGGTTACAATGAGCAGTTCTTC. This codes for CASSTGLAGGPGGYNEQFF.